Reported below is one T cell receptor (beta chain). No cognate antigen has been identified for it. One base away there is no much larger clone; base qualities are not given. The data were taken from a study of T cell responses to AZD1222 COVID-19 vaccine (dated by TCRdb to about 2021). As for the study more broadly: TCR sequencing was performed for about 250 trial participants, of whom roughly 200 were given two doses of AZD1222 and around 26 were given two doses of MenACWY control vaccine. Trial participants were enrolled by age into subgroups of 18-55, 56-69 and 70-plus years, and roughly 150, 30 and 60 TCR-sequenced participants, respectively, were included in these subgroups.

What this sample's time point label stands for: baseline before first vaccination. This sample's treatment or condition label indicates: meningococcal conjugate vaccine given as trial control. Vaccinee samples were obtained from the UK trials COV001 and COV002, which included a single-blind randomized controlled phase 2/3 trial of AZD1222 (ChAdOx1 nCoV-19) in healthy adults. Trial participant PBMC samples were collected at day 0 and day 28 after the second dose for TCRbeta chain sequencing. V is cut by 6 bases and J by 6 bases, and the space between the germline ends is 15 bases. Based on the germline V gene, the CDR1 and CDR2 sequences are MNHEY and SVGAGI. Including cysteine and phenylalanine, the CDR3 has 14 amino acids. The entry retains the CDR3 DNA only, 42 bases that are in frame from base 1. General findings and caveats noted by the study authors: Reportedly, almost half of the unique spike-specific TCRs recognized epitopes lying outside the regions that are mutated in the B.1.351 and B.1.1.7 variants. In the small 56-69-year group, the increase in depth fell short of significance, most likely because of low power. Participants were mostly white British and included more females than males, and it was suggested by the authors that clonal diversity may have been underestimated. Because no samples from the day 14 peak response were available, repertoires could be characterized only after the peak T cell response. Conclusions about previously exposed vaccinees were limited because only five to seven AZD1222 recipients were SARS-CoV-2 seropositive at baseline. CD4 TCRs associated with the vaccine covered the entire spike protein, and the dominant responses were in regions 160-218 and 743-854. After two AZD1222 doses, both the breadth and the depth of spike-specific TCRs were significantly higher than at day 0 and than in MenACWY recipients.

The CDR3 regions of human TCRbeta chains were analyzed by immunosequencing. The study's own analysis went as follows. Repertoire TCRs were matched against a reference library of SARS-CoV-2-specific TCRs generated with the MIRA antigen-specificity platform. Breadth was defined as the fraction of unique TCRs that were SARS-CoV-2-associated, and depth was defined as the fraction of total T cells that were SARS-CoV-2-associated. Using the MIRA data, each spike-specific TCR was assigned both to the spike region to which the TCR was reactive and to a CD4 or CD8 class. Log10-transformed breadth and depth values were compared by one-way ANOVA with Sidak's multiple comparisons tests. The table was pulled from immuneACCESS by TCRdb, which kept in-frame rearrangements only. Such tables lose some clones; where checked, under half of the loss comes from unresolved V genes, and the rest has no known cause. V, J and clone size reflect that table, while D and trimming were determined from the DNA. The sample contains some 120,000 clones, about 89% of them found a single time. 8.5% to 14% of the sample goes to the ten largest clones.

The sequenced sample was peripheral blood, obtained on day 0 of MenACWY control vaccination. This TCR came from an adult in good health. The chain joins TRBV6-5 to TRBJ2-1, with a tentative D gene TRBD2 over 6 matching bases. The nucleotides are TGTGCCAGCAGACATAGCGGAAGGACCAATGAGCAGTTCTTC. Translated, this gives CASRHSGRTNEQFF.